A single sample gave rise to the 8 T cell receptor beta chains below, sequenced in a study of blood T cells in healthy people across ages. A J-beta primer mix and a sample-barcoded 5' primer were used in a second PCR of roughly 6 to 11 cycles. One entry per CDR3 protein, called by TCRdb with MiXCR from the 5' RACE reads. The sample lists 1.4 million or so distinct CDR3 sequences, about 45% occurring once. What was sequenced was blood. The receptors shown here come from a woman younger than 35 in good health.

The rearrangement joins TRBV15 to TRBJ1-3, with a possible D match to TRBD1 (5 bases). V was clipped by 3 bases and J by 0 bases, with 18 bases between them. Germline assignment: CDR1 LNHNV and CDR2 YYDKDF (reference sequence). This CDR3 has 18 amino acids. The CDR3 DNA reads TGTGCCACCAGCAGTCTCCCCTGGGGCGGCCTCTCTGGAAACACCATATATTTT. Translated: CATSSLPWGGLSGNTIYF.

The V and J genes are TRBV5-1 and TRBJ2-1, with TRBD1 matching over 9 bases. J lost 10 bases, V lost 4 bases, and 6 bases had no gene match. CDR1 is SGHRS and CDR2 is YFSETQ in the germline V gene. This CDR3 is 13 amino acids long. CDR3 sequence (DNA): TGCGCCAGCAGCGTAACAGGGGGCTACGAGCAGTTCTTC. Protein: CASSVTGGYEQFF. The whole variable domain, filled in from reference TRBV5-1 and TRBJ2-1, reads KAGVTQTPRYLIKTRGQQVTLSCSPISGHRSVSWYQQTPGQGLQFLFEYFSETQRNKGNFPGRFSGRQFSNSRSEMNVSTLELGDSALYLCASSVTGGYEQFFGPGTRLTVL.

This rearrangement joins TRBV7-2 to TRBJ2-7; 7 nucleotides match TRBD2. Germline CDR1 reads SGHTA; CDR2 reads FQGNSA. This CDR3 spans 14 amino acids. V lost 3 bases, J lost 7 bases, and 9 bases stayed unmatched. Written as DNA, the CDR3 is TGTGCCAGCAGCTTTAGCGGGCGGGATCGGGAGCAGTACTTC. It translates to CASSFSGRDREQYF.

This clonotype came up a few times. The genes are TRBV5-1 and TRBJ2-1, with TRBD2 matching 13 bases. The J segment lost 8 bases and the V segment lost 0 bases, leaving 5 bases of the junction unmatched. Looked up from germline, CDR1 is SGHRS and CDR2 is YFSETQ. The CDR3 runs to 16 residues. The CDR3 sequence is CASSLALGLAGDEQFF. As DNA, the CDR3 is TGCGCCAGCAGCTTGGCCTTAGGACTAGCGGGGGATGAGCAGTTCTTC.

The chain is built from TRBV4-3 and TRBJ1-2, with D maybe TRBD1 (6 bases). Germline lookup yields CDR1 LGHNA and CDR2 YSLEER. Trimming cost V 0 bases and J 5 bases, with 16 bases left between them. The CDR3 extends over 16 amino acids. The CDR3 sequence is CASSQDRAGAGYGYTF. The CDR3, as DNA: TGCGCCAGCAGCCAAGATCGGGCAGGGGCTGGGTATGGCTACACCTTC.

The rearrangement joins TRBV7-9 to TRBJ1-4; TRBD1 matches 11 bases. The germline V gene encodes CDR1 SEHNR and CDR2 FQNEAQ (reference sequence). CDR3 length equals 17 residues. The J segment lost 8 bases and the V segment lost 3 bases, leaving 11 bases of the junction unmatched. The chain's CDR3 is CASSFGQGAPREEKLFF. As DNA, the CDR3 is TGTGCCAGCAGCTTTGGACAGGGGGCGCCCCGGGAGGAAAAACTGTTTTTT.

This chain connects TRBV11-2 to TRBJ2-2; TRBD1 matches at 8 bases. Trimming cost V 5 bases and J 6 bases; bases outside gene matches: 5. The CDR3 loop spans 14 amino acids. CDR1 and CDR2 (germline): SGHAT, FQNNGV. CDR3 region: CASSKDRVSGELFF. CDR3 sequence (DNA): TGTGCCAGCAGCAAGGACAGGGTCTCCGGGGAGCTGTTTTTT.

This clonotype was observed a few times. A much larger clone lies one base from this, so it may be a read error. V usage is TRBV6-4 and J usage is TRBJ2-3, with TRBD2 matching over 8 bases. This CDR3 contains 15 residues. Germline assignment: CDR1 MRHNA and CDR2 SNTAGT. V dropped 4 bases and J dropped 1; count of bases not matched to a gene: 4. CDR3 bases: TGTGCCAGCAGTGCCTCAGCGGGGGGCACAGATACGCAGTATTTT. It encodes CASSASAGGTDTQYF.